Each of the 16 T cell receptor beta chains below was sequenced from the same sample in a study of blood T cell repertoires in COVID-19. The table came from immunoSEQ multiplex PCR; TCRdb's copy has only in-frame clones and leaves some out. The sample yields about 300,000 clones, roughly 85% seen once. Sequencing was carried out using PBMCs or T cells enriched from blood (not recorded which). These receptors were obtained from a woman in her 30s who had been exposed to COVID-19.

Turning to this clone: Other nucleotide sequences from this sample produce the same CDR3. The chain is built from TRBV11-2 and TRBJ2-7; tentatively, D is TRBD2 (6 bases). CDR3 length: 13 residues. V dropped 1 base and J dropped 2 bases, with 6 bases sitting between them. Germline V gives CDR1 SGHAT, CDR2 FQNNGV. The CDR3 DNA sequence: TGTGCCAGCAGCTTAGCGGGAGCCTACGAGCAGTACTTC. It is translated as CASSLAGAYEQYF.

This chain uses TRBV5-1 with TRBJ2-5; no clear D. The CDR3 is 14 residues long. The V and J ends lost 4 bases and 2 bases respectively, with 12 bases between them. Per germline, CDR1 SGHRS and CDR2 YFSETQ. The CDR3 DNA sequence: TGCGCCAGCAGCCCTGGCGGTGGGCAAGAGACCCAGTACTTC. This codes for CASSPGGGQETQYF.

This clone is a singleton in its sample. The V and J genes are TRBV24-1 and TRBJ1-5, with 7 bases aligning to TRBD1. Trimming at V came to 4 bases and at J to 4 bases, leaving 6 bases not matched to a gene. This CDR3 has 15 amino acids. Germline CDR1 reads KGHDR; CDR2 reads SFDVKD. The CDR3 protein is CATSDPDRDNQPQHF. CDR3 bases: TGTGCCACCAGTGACCCAGACAGGGATAATCAGCCCCAGCATTTT.

The chain recombines TRBV30 with TRBJ1-6; 10 nucleotides align to TRBD1. CDR1 is GTSNPN, CDR2 SVGIG, per germline (reference sequence). V was pared by 3 bases and J by 10 bases, with 9 bases of the junction left unmatched. The CDR3 has 15 amino acids. CDR3 coding DNA: TGTGCCTGGAGCCGGACAGGGGGTATTCGGTCACCCCTCCACTTT. Translated, it gives CAWSRTGGIRSPLHF. The complete variable domain, with remaining parts taken from reference TRBV30 and TRBJ1-6, reads SQTIHQWPATLVQPVGSPLSLECTVEGTSNPNLYWYRQAAGRGLQLLFYSVGIGQISSEVPQNLSASRPQDRQFILSSKKLLLSDSGFYLCAWSRTGGIRSPLHFGNGTRLTVT.

V gene TRBV30 combines with J gene TRBJ1-4; 8 bases match TRBD1. Trimming cost V 4 bases and J 0 bases; bases outside gene matches: 13. The germline CDR1 and CDR2 sequences are GTSNPN and SVGIG (reference sequence). This CDR3 comprises 18 residues. The CDR3 DNA reads TGTGCCTGGAATCTTCGGTTTGGGACAGGTGCAACTAATGAAAAACTGTTTTTT. Translation gives CAWNLRFGTGATNEKLFF.

The chain couples TRBV6-1 to TRBJ1-2; a possible D gene is TRBD1 (5 bases). CDR3 length: 14 amino acids. Trimming took 0 bases from V and 5 from J, leaving 10 bases between them. Per germline, CDR1 MNHNS and CDR2 SASEGT. The CDR3, as DNA: TGTGCCAGCAGTGAAGCGCCGGGACTATATGGCTACACCTTC. It yields the protein CASSEAPGLYGYTF.

The chain employs TRBV4-1 and TRBJ1-2, with 7 nucleotides matching TRBD1. The CDR3 has 16 amino acids. Germline loops: CDR1 MGHRA, CDR2 YSYEKL. The V gene end was trimmed by 1 base and the J gene end by 8 bases; junction bases not matched to a gene: 13. In nucleotides, the CDR3 is TGCGCCAGCAGCCAAGTTAACCCCGAACAGGGGTTCGGCTACACCTTC. Residues: CASSQVNPEQGFGYTF.

Only a few counts were recorded for this clone. V and J are TRBV28 and TRBJ1-5; D might be TRBD1 (5 bases). This CDR3 has 13 residues. Per the germline V gene, CDR1 is MDHEN and CDR2 is SYDVKM. Trimming cost V 5 bases and J 9 bases, with 14 bases left between them. CDR3 nucleotide sequence: TGTGCCAGCAGTGGGGTGTCGGGACTGCCCCAGCATTTT. Amino acids: CASSGVSGLPQHF.

This clone has ten or more counts. The rearrangement joins TRBV28 to TRBJ1-6, with TRBD1 matching over 9 bases. Germline-derived CDR1 and CDR2 are MDHEN and SYDVKM. There are 19 residues in the CDR3. Trimming took 1 base from V and 6 from J; bases not matched to a gene: 13. The CDR3 region has the DNA TGTGCCAGCAGTTTATCTCCGTTTGACAGGGGGAAAGGTAATTCACCCCTCCACTTT. Its translation is CASSLSPFDRGKGNSPLHF.

This sequence joins TRBV28 and TRBJ2-3, with D tentatively TRBD1 (6 bases). The germline V and J ends were trimmed by 7 bases and 6 bases, with 11 bases remaining between them. This CDR3 contains 12 residues. Germline CDR1 MDHEN, CDR2 SYDVKM. The CDR3 bases are TGTGCCAGCACCCTTCAGGGGGATACGCAGTATTTT. Protein sequence: CASTLQGDTQYF.

V usage is TRBV15 and J usage is TRBJ2-1, with TRBD2 identical over 14 bases. The CDR3 length is 21 residues. Losses at the gene ends were 3 bases for V and 6 bases for J; bases not matched to a gene: 19. Germline CDR1 reads LNHNV; CDR2 reads YYDKDF (reference sequence). The CDR3 bases are TGTGCCACCAGCAGGCCGGGACTAGCGGGAGATAGTGCTCTATTTAGCAATGAGCAGTTCTTC. It specifies CATSRPGLAGDSALFSNEQFF.

The V gene is TRBV9, the J gene TRBJ2-5; TRBD1 might be the D (6 bases). Germline V gene sequence: CDR1 SGDLS, CDR2 YYNGEE. V was shortened by 3 bases and J by 1 base, with 22 bases between the two germline ends. The CDR3 covers 18 residues. The CDR3 is CASSGDIYSDTSQETQYF. CDR3 DNA sequence: TGTGCCAGCAGCGGGGACATCTATAGCGACACCTCCCAAGAGACCCAGTACTTC.

CDR3 sequence reads: CASSVEYTDTQYF. The CDR3 DNA reads as TGTGCCAGCAGTGTAGAATACACAGATACGCAGTATTTT. The rearrangement joins TRBV25-1 to TRBJ2-3; D gene uncertain. Trimming took off 4 bases at V and 2 bases at J, with 7 bases between the two ends. Germline CDR1 and CDR2: MGHDK and SYGVNS. The CDR3 totals 13 residues.

With regard to this clone: This same CDR3 is encoded by further DNA sequences in the sample. The DNA for the CDR3 is TGTGCCAGCAGCTTGGGCCTTTTGTACGAGCAGTACTTC. This gives the protein CASSLGLLYEQYF. J is TRBJ2-7 and V is TRBV7-2; D ambiguous. Germline CDR1 reads SGHTA; CDR2 reads FQGNSA. V was clipped by 3 bases and J by 4 bases, with 10 bases between them. The CDR3 runs to 13 residues. Variable domain in full (rest from reference TRBV7-2 and TRBJ2-7): GAGVSQSPSNKVTEKGKDVELRCDPISGHTALYWYRQSLGQGLEFLIYFQGNSAPDKSGLPSDRFSAERTGGSVSTLTIQRTQQEDSAVYLCASSLGLLYEQYFGPGTRLTVT.

The J gene is TRBJ2-5, the V gene TRBV6-4; unclear D gene. Germline V CDR1 and CDR2: MRHNA, SNTAGT. The CDR3 has 14 amino acids. V was clipped by 1 base and J by 5 bases, with 11 bases between them. The CDR3 sequence: CASSDFPRYETQYF. The DNA for the CDR3 is TGTGCCAGCAGTGACTTTCCCAGGTACGAGACCCAGTACTTC.

The rearrangement uses TRBV27 and TRBJ1-1; TRBD1 might be the D (6 bases). Germline V gives CDR1 MNHEY, CDR2 SMNVEV (reference sequence). The V and J ends lost 2 bases and 4 bases respectively, with 14 bases between them. The CDR3 length is 15 residues. CDR3 coding DNA: TGTGCCAGCAGTTTAATTACCCTACAGGGCACTGAAGCTTTCTTT. Protein product: CASSLITLQGTEAFF.